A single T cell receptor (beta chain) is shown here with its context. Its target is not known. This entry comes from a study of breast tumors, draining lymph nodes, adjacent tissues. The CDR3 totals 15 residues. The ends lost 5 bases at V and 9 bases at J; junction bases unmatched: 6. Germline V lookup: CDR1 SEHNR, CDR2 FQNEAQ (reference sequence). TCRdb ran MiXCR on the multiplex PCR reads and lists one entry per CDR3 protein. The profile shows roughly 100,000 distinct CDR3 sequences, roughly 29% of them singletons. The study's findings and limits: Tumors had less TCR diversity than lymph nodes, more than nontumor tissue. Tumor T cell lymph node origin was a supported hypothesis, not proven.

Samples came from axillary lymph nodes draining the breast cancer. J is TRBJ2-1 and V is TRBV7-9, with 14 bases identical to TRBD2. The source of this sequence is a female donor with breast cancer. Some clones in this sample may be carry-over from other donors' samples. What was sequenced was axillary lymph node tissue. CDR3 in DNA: TGTGCCAGCAGCGAGGGACTAGCGGGAGTCGGTGAGCAGTTCTTC. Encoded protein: CASSEGLAGVGEQFF.